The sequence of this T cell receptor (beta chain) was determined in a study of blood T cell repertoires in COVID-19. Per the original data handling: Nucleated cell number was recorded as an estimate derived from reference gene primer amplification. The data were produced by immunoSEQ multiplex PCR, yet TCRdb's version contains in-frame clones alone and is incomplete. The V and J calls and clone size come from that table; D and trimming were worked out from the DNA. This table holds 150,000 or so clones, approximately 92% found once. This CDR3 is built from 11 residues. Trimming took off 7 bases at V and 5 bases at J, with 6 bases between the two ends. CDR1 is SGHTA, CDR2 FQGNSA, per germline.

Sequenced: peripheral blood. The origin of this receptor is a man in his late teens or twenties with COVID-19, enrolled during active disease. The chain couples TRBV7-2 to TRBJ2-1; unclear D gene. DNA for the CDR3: TGTGCCAGCATCATCAACAATGAGCAGTTCTTC. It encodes CASIINNEQFF.